This note documents a single T cell receptor (beta chain) sequence. This clonotype was seen ten or more times. What this receptor recognizes is not known. The input lacks base qualities; no much larger clone sits a single base away. For repertoire sequencing, TCR beta CDR3 regions were amplified from RNA transcripts. The first round was an RT-PCR using HTBI primers with the Qiagen OneStep RT-PCR kit, and this first round was followed by a second-round multiplex PCR, then size selection and purification. Sequencing of the libraries was carried out on an Illumina HiSeq2000 in paired-end mode with 100 bp reads. The paper's data handling went like this. SOAPnuke was used to process the reads, removing any read that contained adapters or uncalled bases, had a mean Phred below 15, or lacked an exact match to the constant primer or identifier. COPE v1.2.5 was used to merge the high-quality paired reads. Unique nucleotide sequences were defined as clonotypes and aligned to IMGT TRB V, D and J references using MiTCR v1.1. Only V-J combinations with frequency above 0.0001 were analysed, covering more than 99% of repertoires. For each V-J combination, a TCR clonal expansion and chaos score was defined as the ratio of F50 clonal expansion to chaos observed in the TCRdist matrix. Features were reduced by Welch's t-statistics and random forest to roughly 14 V-J combinations, which fed a naive Bayes classifier. Thyroid-blood repertoire similarity was quantified with the Morisita-Horn index. Using fastp trimming at Q25 and MiXCR clonotype assembly, TCRdb reanalyzed the public sequencing data and kept in-frame beta chains. Rows with one shared CDR3 protein collapse into an entry with the most common genes and DNA. The V and J calls and clone size are TCRdb's, not the authors'. The sample profile shows some 400,000 distinct CDR3 sequences; approximately 20% of them were found once. The ten largest clones take up roughly 1.4% of the sample.

The ophthalmopathy patients had moderately to severely active disease, with a Clinical Activity Score of 3 or higher, a NOSPECS grade of 4 or higher, and a disease duration of less than 3 months. Patients with other autoimmune diseases, uncontrolled infections, pregnancy or lactation were excluded from the study. Diagnosis was based on clinical symptoms, serum thyroxine, TRAb, thyroid ultrasound and orbital computed tomography. PBMCs were isolated from approximately 10 ml of fresh peripheral blood by Ficoll-Paque density gradient centrifugation. Total RNA was extracted using Trizol reagent, and RNA quality was checked on an Agilent 2100 Bioanalyzer. The sample is drawn from a study of Graves' ophthalmopathy and Graves' hyperthyroidism (dated by TCRdb to 2016 to 2019). Broadly, across the study: Peripheral blood was collected at initial diagnosis, before any treatment. TCR beta repertoire signatures were used to distinguish Graves' ophthalmopathy from Graves' hyperthyroidism and to predict progression to ophthalmopathy. In total, some 130 blood samples were TCR-sequenced: approximately 42 ophthalmopathy, under 80 hyperthyroidism and about 17 hyperthyroidism-to-ophthalmopathy patients. To explore V-J signatures that separate ophthalmopathy from hyperthyroidism, a discovery set of approximately 100 patients was enrolled, consisting of 40 to 45 with ophthalmopathy and roughly 59 with stable hyperthyroidism. An independent validation cohort comprised some 19 hyperthyroidism patients and roughly 15 patients who later progressed from hyperthyroidism to ophthalmopathy. In several hyperthyroidism patients, the T-cell repertoires found in thyroid tissue were compared with those found in blood. Following sampling, methimazole starting at 30 mg daily was administered to hyperthyroidism patients, and high-dose intravenous methylprednisolone was administered to ophthalmopathy patients. The 100 or so discovery patients were randomly divided into training and test sets at a 7:3 ratio. Study-wide conclusions, independent of this receptor: Most expanded thyroid clonotypes with frequency above 0.001 were also detected in blood, suggesting blood repertoires may reflect the thyroid immune response. In validation, the model predicted ophthalmopathy progression with nearly 71% sensitivity and around 72% specificity; roughly 12 predicted patients were CT-confirmed with GO in a median of 6.5 months. Sample size was not statistically predetermined, and group allocation was not concealed from the investigators. In cross-validation, the 13-signature model distinguished ophthalmopathy from stable hyperthyroidism with approximately 85% sensitivity and approximately 81% specificity, and in the test set the corresponding values were roughly 78% and 74%.

A distance of 12 bases separates the germline ends of V and J, which lose 3 bases and 7 bases respectively. From the cysteine up to the phenylalanine, the CDR3 has a length of 13 residues. The retained sequence is limited to the CDR3, 39 bases, with the frame set at the first base. CDR1 and CDR2 are read off the germline V gene as SGHTA and FQGTGA. The rearrangement combines TRBV7-3 with TRBJ1-2; the D segment cannot be called with confidence. This TCR derives from a woman younger than 35 with Graves' ophthalmopathy. Donor details come from another sample of the same person, matched by shared clones. The sequencing input was peripheral blood. The CDR3 sequence is CASSFGDTGGYTF. The sequenced DNA: TGTGCCAGCAGCTTTGGGGATACGGGTGGCTACACCTTC.